Following are 26 T cell receptor beta chains from one sample sequenced in a study of T-cell memory formation after mild COVID-19. TCRdb recomputed calls from the 5' RACE reads with MiXCR, one row per CDR3 protein. The sample lists 200,000 to 250,000 distinct CDR3 sequences; 9% to 10% were seen once. Specimen: PBMCs or a T cell subset sorted from them (not recorded which). These receptors came from a man younger than 35 who had mild COVID-19 (a few samples of this study predate the infection). Cell type and time point are not known.

This clonotype has only a few counts. The chain uses TRBV18 and TRBJ2-7; D uncertain. The V gene's germline CDR1 is KGHSH and CDR2 LQKENI. This CDR3 contains 13 residues. Trimming left V 5 bases short and J 4 bases short, with 12 bases between. CDR3 loop: CASSSSEQYEQYV. The CDR3, as DNA: TGTGCCAGCTCATCATCCGAACAATACGAGCAGTACGTC.

This clonotype has a handful of counts. The chain couples TRBV6-1 to TRBJ1-6; tentative D call: TRBD1 (6 bases). The CDR3 consists of 13 residues. V lost 6 bases and J lost 9, with 12 bases in between. CDR1 MNHNS and CDR2 SASEGT come from the germline V gene. The CDR3, as DNA: TGTGCCAGCAGACAGGGCCGGAGTTCACCCCTCCACTTT. Translation: CASRQGRSSPLHF.

The rearrangement links TRBV12-3 or TRBV12-4 to TRBJ1-1; D unclear. V was trimmed by 4 bases and J by 3 bases, leaving 9 bases between them. This CDR3 is 13 amino acids long. The chain's CDR3 is CASSSQIYTEAFF. The CDR3 nucleotides are TGTGCCAGCAGTTCTCAGATTTACACTGAAGCTTTCTTT.

This clonotype was observed at least ten times. The V and J genes are TRBV15 and TRBJ1-2; no firm D call. This CDR3 comprises 15 residues. The ends were cut back, 6 bases at V and 0 bases at J, with 14 bases in the middle. Per the germline V gene, CDR1 is LNHNV and CDR2 is YYDKDF (reference sequence). CDR3 region: CATSPDPLANYGYTF. The CDR3 DNA follows: TGTGCCACCAGTCCCGACCCGTTAGCTAACTATGGCTACACCTTC.

This clonotype turned up a few times. The chain uses TRBV5-1 and TRBJ1-2; D gene uncertain. The CDR3 is 16 amino acids. Germline V gives CDR1 SGHRS, CDR2 YFSETQ. With 0 bases removed from V and 4 bases from J, the gap between germline ends came to 16 bases. CDR3: CASSLAGQKDGYGYTF. For the CDR3, the DNA is TGCGCCAGCAGCTTGGCCGGTCAGAAGGATGGCTATGGCTACACCTTC.

This clonotype was detected many times. This chain joins TRBV10-3 and TRBJ2-7, with D perhaps matching TRBD2 (5 bases). Germline lookup yields CDR1 ENHRY and CDR2 SYGVKD. This CDR3 spans 15 amino acids. V lost 3 bases to trimming and J lost 0 bases, with 12 bases between them. The CDR3 DNA reads as TGTGCCATCAGTGATAGCCGGGGAGACTCCTACGAGCAGTACGTC. This sequence encodes CAISDSRGDSYEQYV.

This clonotype was detected ten times or more. The gene calls are TRBV6-5 and TRBJ1-6; tentative D call: TRBD1 (5 bases). V shed 6 bases and J shed 5 bases, with 11 bases lying between them. The CDR3 loop spans 14 amino acids. In germline, CDR1 is MNHEY, CDR2 SVGAGI. The CDR3 here is CASRPGRDNSPLHF. As DNA, the CDR3 is TGTGCCAGCAGACCGGGACGGGATAATTCACCCCTCCACTTT.

This clonotype appeared a single time. J is TRBJ2-1 and V is TRBV18; D not resolved. Germline V gives CDR1 KGHSH, CDR2 LQKENI. The CDR3 extends over 16 amino acids. V lost 1 base to trimming and J lost 0 bases, with 10 bases between them. CDR3 DNA sequence: TGTGCCAGCTCACCACGATGGGGTAGCTCCTACAATGAGCAGTTCTTC. It codes for CASSPRWGSSYNEQFF.

This clonotype appeared many times. V gene TRBV5-1 combines with J gene TRBJ2-3; D is uncertain. CDR3 size: 15 residues. With 4 bases removed from V and 0 bases from J, the gap between germline ends came to 12 bases. CDR1 is SGHRS and CDR2 is YFSETQ in the germline V gene. CDR3: CASSVRPASTDTQYF. The DNA for the CDR3 is TGCGCCAGCAGCGTCCGGCCAGCTAGCACAGATACGCAGTATTTT. The full variable domain, rest sourced from reference TRBV5-1 and TRBJ2-3, is KAGVTQTPRYLIKTRGQQVTLSCSPISGHRSVSWYQQTPGQGLQFLFEYFSETQRNKGNFPGRFSGRQFSNSRSEMNVSTLELGDSALYLCASSVRPASTDTQYFGPGTRLTVL.

The J gene is TRBJ2-5, the V gene TRBV2; 7 bases fit TRBD1. Germline values: CDR1 SNHLY, CDR2 FYNNEI. This CDR3 comprises 13 residues. Losses at the gene ends were 10 bases for V and 5 bases for J; bases not matched to a gene: 10. The CDR3 DNA follows: TGTGCCACCGAGACAGGGTACGGGGAGACCCAGTACTTC. This encodes CATETGYGETQYF.

V gene TRBV12-3 or TRBV12-4 combines with J gene TRBJ2-1; 7 bases are a match to TRBD2. V shed 7 bases and J 4 bases; nucleotides not matched to a gene: 13. CDR3 length: 16 residues. The CDR3 bases are TGTGCCAGCAACTTTGCCGGGGGGTATTCGTACAATGAGCAGTTCTTC. This encodes CASNFAGGYSYNEQFF.

The rearrangement links TRBV27 to TRBJ1-2, with 8 positions matching TRBD1. The CDR3 has 16 amino acids. Germline lookup yields CDR1 MNHEY and CDR2 SMNVEV (reference sequence). V shed 5 bases and J 1 base; nucleotides not matched to a gene: 9. The CDR3 nucleotides are TGTGCCAGCAGTCGGTATGGACAGGGAGATAACTATGGCTACACCTTC. It codes for CASSRYGQGDNYGYTF.

The J gene is TRBJ1-5, the V gene TRBV6-2 or TRBV6-3; no clear D gene. Germline V gives CDR1 MNHEY, CDR2 SVGEGT. The length of the CDR3 is 14 residues. Deletions cut 10 bases from V and 5 bases from J, with 18 bases between. Here the CDR3 DNA reads TGTGCCACGGCGACCTCACAGATTTATCAGCCCCAGCATTTT. Its protein product is CATATSQIYQPQHF.

There are a few counts of this clonotype. The CDR3 coding sequence is TGTGCCAGCAGGCCGACAGGGGGAGAGACCCAGTACTTC. Translated, it gives CASRPTGGETQYF. This chain links TRBV2 with TRBJ2-5, with TRBD1 identical over 9 bases. The CDR3 is 13 residues long. The ends lost 6 bases at V and 4 bases at J; junction bases unmatched: 3. Germline CDR1 reads SNHLY; CDR2 reads FYNNEI. Full variable domain (missing parts from reference TRBV2 and TRBJ2-5): EPEVTQTPSHQVTQMGQEVILRCVPISNHLYFYWYRQILGQKVEFLVSFYNNEISEKSEIFDDQFSVERPDGSNFTLKIRSTKLEDSAMYFCASRPTGGETQYFGPGTRLLVL.

The J gene is TRBJ2-3, the V gene TRBV10-2; 8 bases are shared with TRBD1. CDR3 length: 15 amino acids. The V gene end was trimmed by 6 bases and the J gene end by 3 bases; junction bases not matched to a gene: 8. Germline CDR1 reads WSHSY; CDR2 reads SAAADI. For the CDR3, the DNA is TGCGCCAGCAGGAGACAGGGGACTGGAACAGATACGCAGTATTTT. It specifies CASRRQGTGTDTQYF.

This chain connects TRBV6-6 to TRBJ1-2, with D perhaps matching TRBD1 (5 bases). CDR3 length equals 16 residues. Germline CDR1 and CDR2: MNHNY and SVGAGI (reference sequence). Trimming cost V 2 bases and J 0 bases, with 13 bases left between them. In DNA, the CDR3 is TGTGCCAGCAGTTACGAGAACAGGAATTCTAACTATGGCTACACCTTC. Translation gives CASSYENRNSNYGYTF.

This rearrangement joins TRBV12-3 or TRBV12-4 to TRBJ2-1; TRBD2 is a possible D gene (5 bases). V was cut by 6 bases and J by 0 bases, with 21 bases left in between. The CDR3 is made up of 18 amino acids. The CDR3 sequence is CASRRSLASGSSYNEQFF. As DNA, the CDR3 is TGTGCCAGCAGGAGGTCCCTAGCTTCGGGGAGCTCCTACAATGAGCAGTTCTTC.

About this clonotype itself: One junction end does not reproduce the germline sequence, and a read error may be involved. This chain connects TRBV6-6 to TRBJ1-1; D unresolved. CDR3 length: 14 residues. The germline CDR1 and CDR2 sequences are MNHNY and SVGAGI (reference sequence). DNA of the CDR3: TGTGCCAGCAGTGCTGATACGGGGAACACTGAAGCCTTCTTT. Protein sequence: CASSADTGNTEAFF.

This chain joins TRBV3-1 and TRBJ1-2; 8 bases are a match to TRBD1. V shed 5 bases, J shed 6 bases, and the junction held 5 bases outside the gene matches. The CDR3 length is 13 residues. Germline V gives CDR1 LGHDT, CDR2 YNNKEL (reference sequence). This CDR3 reads CASSRTGMNGYTF. Written as DNA, the CDR3 is TGTGCCAGCAGCAGGACAGGGATGAATGGCTACACCTTC.

This clonotype was counted many times. V and J are TRBV4-1 and TRBJ2-5; D is undetermined. Germline V gene data show CDR1 as MGHRA and CDR2 as YSYEKL. V lost 2 bases and J lost 5, with 12 bases in between. The CDR3 sequence is 14 residues long. The CDR3 nucleotides are TGCGCCAGCAGCCAAAGGACGGTTCTGGAGACCCAGTACTTC. The encoded protein is CASSQRTVLETQYF.

The sample holds many counts of this clonotype. This chain connects TRBV7-2 to TRBJ1-5; 8 nucleotides align to TRBD1. The CDR3 is 13 amino acids. Looked up from germline, CDR1 is SGHTA and CDR2 is FQGNSA. Trimming at V came to 3 bases and at J to 7 bases, leaving 2 bases not matched to a gene. The chain's CDR3 is CASSLTGEQPQHF. As DNA, the CDR3 is TGTGCCAGCAGCTTGACAGGGGAACAGCCCCAGCATTTT.

This clonotype was observed many times. The J gene is TRBJ1-5, the V gene TRBV5-6; 8 bases fit TRBD1. J lost 5 bases, V lost 3 bases, and 7 bases had no gene match. The germline gives CDR1 SGHDT, CDR2 YYEEEE. The length of the CDR3 is 15 residues. The CDR3 sequence is CASSSGGQPDQPQHF. CDR3 DNA sequence: TGTGCCAGCAGCTCAGGGGGCCAGCCCGATCAGCCCCAGCATTTT.

In this sample, this clonotype turned up a few times. At one boundary the junction diverges from the germline segment, which might be a read error. This chain links TRBV28 with TRBJ2-5, with D perhaps given as TRBD1 or TRBD2 (5 bases each). Germline CDR1 and CDR2: MDHEN and SYDVKM. The CDR3 covers 13 residues. In DNA, the CDR3 is TGTGCCAGCAGTTTAGGGACGGAAGACACCCAGTACTTC. It specifies CASSLGTEDTQYF.

This rearrangement joins TRBV19 to TRBJ1-1; D is ambiguous. The CDR3 spans 16 residues. The ends were cut back, 7 bases at V and 1 base at J, with 19 bases in the middle. In germline, CDR1 is LNHDA, CDR2 SQIVND (reference sequence). CDR3 nucleotide sequence: TGTGCCAGTAAGAGGTTCGGGAATTCCCAGAACACTGAAGCTTTCTTT. This gives the protein CASKRFGNSQNTEAFF.

This clonotype was seen a handful of times. The rearrangement joins TRBV7-3 to TRBJ2-5; either TRBD1 or TRBD2 may fit D (5 bases each). Germline lookup yields CDR1 SGHTA and CDR2 FQGTGA. The CDR3 has 14 residues. Trimming took 4 bases from V and 3 from J, leaving 12 bases between them. CDR3 protein: CASSSGPLEETQYF. CDR3 coding DNA: TGTGCCAGCAGCTCGGGACCTCTCGAAGAGACCCAGTACTTC. The full variable domain, its missing parts supplied by reference TRBV7-3 and TRBJ2-5, is GAGVSQTPSNKVTEKGKYVELRCDPISGHTALYWYRQSLGQGPEFLIYFQGTGAADDSGLPNDRFFAVRPEGSVSTLKIQRTERGDSAVYLCASSSGPLEETQYFGPGTRLLVL.

This clonotype was seen repeatedly, ten times or more. The chain links TRBV5-1 to TRBJ1-1; the D is unclear. Between the trimmed V and J ends, which lost 4 bases and 2 bases, there was a span of 15 bases. The CDR3 runs 15 residues. Germline values: CDR1 SGHRS, CDR2 YFSETQ. The CDR3 bases are TGCGCCAGCAGCCCTCTACAGCCTCCCAACACTGAAGCTTTCTTT. It yields the protein CASSPLQPPNTEAFF.